This entry lists 22 T cell receptor beta chains sequenced from one sample in a study of blood T cell repertoires in COVID-19. Assay used: immunoSEQ multiplex PCR; TCRdb lists only in-frame clones, some missing. Here the sample spans 450,000 to 500,000 clones, 80% to 90% being singletons. The sequencing sample was made of peripheral blood. Source of these receptors: a human donor in a cohort sampled during active COVID-19.

V usage is TRBV18 and J usage is TRBJ2-6; D remains unclear. Deletions cut 3 bases from V and 1 base from J, with 4 bases between. The CDR3 runs to 14 residues. Germline CDR1 reads KGHSH; CDR2 reads LQKENI. CDR3 bases: TGTGCCAGCTCACCTAATTCTGGGGCCAACGTCCTGACTTTC. Protein sequence: CASSPNSGANVLTF. The complete variable domain, with remaining parts taken from reference TRBV18 and TRBJ2-6, reads NAGVMQNPRHLVRRRGQEARLRCSPMKGHSHVYWYRQLPEEGLKFMVYLQKENIIDESGMPKERFSAEFPKEGPSILRIQQVVRGDSAAYFCASSPNSGANVLTFGAGSRLTVL.

The chain is built from TRBV6-2 or TRBV6-3 and TRBJ2-2; D not certain. Looked up from germline, CDR1 is MNHEY and CDR2 is SVGEGT. V lost 3 bases and J lost 4, with 12 bases in between. CDR3 length equals 15 residues. In nucleotides, the CDR3 is TGTGCCAGCAGTTATTACGGGTTTTCCACCGGGGAGCTGTTTTTT. This codes for CASSYYGFSTGELFF.

The chain employs TRBV7-2 and TRBJ1-3; D is ambiguous. V lost 1 base to trimming and J lost 5 bases, with 6 bases between them. The CDR3 sequence is 13 residues long. Germline loops: CDR1 SGHTA, CDR2 FQGNSA. The DNA of the CDR3 is TGTGCCAGCAGCTTAGGCGGGAGAAACACCATATATTTT. Translating gives CASSLGGRNTIYF.

This clone came up once. The gene calls are TRBV27 and TRBJ2-7; TRBD2 aligns across 11 bases. The CDR3 runs 16 residues. The trim removed 0 bases at V and 1 base at J, leaving 2 bases unmatched. CDR1 and CDR2 (germline): MNHEY, SMNVEV (reference sequence). The CDR3 sequence: CASSLSLAGGSYEQYF. CDR3 nucleotides: TGTGCCAGCAGTTTATCTCTAGCGGGAGGTTCCTACGAGCAGTACTTC.

This clone was counted a few times. V gene TRBV6-5 combines with J gene TRBJ1-1; tentative D call: TRBD1 (6 bases). With 5 bases removed from V and 6 bases from J, the gap between germline ends came to 13 bases. The CDR3 length is 13 residues. The germline V gene encodes CDR1 MNHEY and CDR2 SVGAGI. This chain's CDR3 is CASSLRTGSEAFF. In DNA, the CDR3 is TGTGCCAGCAGTCTCCGTACAGGGTCTGAAGCTTTCTTT.

The chain is built from TRBV19 and TRBJ2-5; TRBD2 matches at 9 bases. V was clipped by 4 bases and J by 5 bases; unmatched bases: 5. The germline V gene encodes CDR1 LNHDA and CDR2 SQIVND (reference sequence). The CDR3 extends over 14 amino acids. The CDR3 region is CASSRVAGEETQYF. CDR3 coding DNA: TGTGCCAGTAGTAGAGTAGCGGGAGAGGAGACCCAGTACTTC.

Of note for this clone: A much larger clone differs from this one at a single base, so this may be a read error. This specimen includes other DNA sequences encoding the same CDR3. As DNA, the CDR3 is TGTGCCAGCAGCCCTAACACCGGGGAGCTGTTTTTT. Protein: CASSPNTGELFF. This chain links TRBV3-1 (or the pseudogene TRBV3-2) with TRBJ2-2; D is undetermined. The CDR3 spans 12 residues. V was pared by 4 bases and J by 2 bases, with 2 bases between. Germline-derived CDR1 and CDR2 are LGHDT and YNNKEL (reference sequence).

V and J are TRBV10-1 and TRBJ2-7; 8 positions match TRBD2. The length of the CDR3 is 19 residues. The germline V gene encodes CDR1 WNHNN and CDR2 SYGVQD (reference sequence). The V gene end was trimmed by 0 bases and the J gene end by 2 bases; junction bases not matched to a gene: 15. The CDR3 loop is CASSESVEVAGNGAYEQYF. CDR3 DNA: TGCGCCAGCAGTGAGTCGGTCGAGGTAGCGGGAAACGGGGCCTACGAGCAGTACTTC.

This clone was counted between two and nine times. The V and J genes are TRBV5-1 and TRBJ2-7; 12 bases are a match to TRBD2. This CDR3 is 17 amino acids long. Germline assignment: CDR1 SGHRS and CDR2 YFSETQ. V was clipped by 2 bases and J by 5 bases; unmatched bases: 11. The CDR3 loop reads CASSFVHRTSGDHEQYF. The CDR3 nucleotides are TGCGCCAGCAGCTTCGTCCACCGGACTAGCGGGGACCACGAGCAGTACTTC.

The chain is built from TRBV19 and TRBJ1-1, with D maybe TRBD1 (6 bases). V shed 3 bases and J shed 11 bases, with 16 bases lying between them. The CDR3 totals 13 residues. The germline gives CDR1 LNHDA, CDR2 SQIVND (reference sequence). The CDR3 DNA reads TGTGCCAGTAGTATGGTTCGGCAGGGGATGGCTTTCTTT. The encoded protein is CASSMVRQGMAFF.

The chain has TRBV6-6 and TRBJ1-5; maybe TRBD1 (5 bases). Deletions cut 4 bases from V and 2 bases from J, with 15 bases between. Germline CDR1 MNHNY, CDR2 SVGAGI (reference sequence). The CDR3 extends over 16 amino acids. The CDR3 spells CASSSANTGGNQPQHF. The DNA of the CDR3 is TGTGCCAGCAGTTCGGCCAATACAGGAGGCAATCAGCCCCAGCATTTT.

This sequence joins TRBV6-2 or TRBV6-3 and TRBJ2-7, with 9 bases lining up with TRBD2. The germline gives CDR1 MNHEY, CDR2 SVGEGT. V dropped 2 bases and J dropped 3; count of bases not matched to a gene: 8. The CDR3 consists of 16 residues. CDR3 sequence reads: CASSYALAGWDYEQYF. The CDR3 DNA reads TGTGCCAGCAGTTACGCTCTAGCGGGGTGGGACTACGAGCAGTACTTC.

This chain joins TRBV6-2 or TRBV6-3 and TRBJ1-5; 8 nucleotides align to TRBD1. The ends lost 5 bases at V and 3 bases at J; junction bases unmatched: 6. This CDR3 spans 15 amino acids. Per germline, CDR1 MNHEY and CDR2 SVGEGT. The CDR3 coding sequence is TGTGCCAGCAGTCCGGACAGGGCGCACAATCAGCCCCAGCATTTT. This sequence encodes CASSPDRAHNQPQHF.

This clone was observed a few times. The chain combines TRBV21-1 with TRBJ1-5. TRBV21-1 is marked as a pseudogene. The CDR3 is made up of 15 amino acids. CDR3 sequence reads: CASNPGSGFNQPQHF. The CDR3 nucleotides are TGTGCCAGCAACCCGGGGTCGGGATTCAATCAGCCCCAGCATTTT.

This chain connects TRBV4-2 to TRBJ1-1, with a weak D call TRBD1 (5 bases). V lost 0 bases to trimming and J lost 0 bases, with 20 bases between them. CDR3 size: 19 residues. Germline assignment: CDR1 LGHNA and CDR2 YNFKEQ. CDR3 residues: CASSQDLVRTGTMNTEAFF. The CDR3 nucleotides are TGTGCCAGCAGCCAAGACCTGGTGCGAACAGGAACGATGAACACTGAAGCTTTCTTT.

The chain carries TRBV7-2 and TRBJ2-5; weak D call: TRBD1 (5 bases). The CDR3 sequence is 14 residues long. Trimming left V 3 bases short and J 4 bases short, with 12 bases between. CDR1 and CDR2 from the germline V gene are SGHTA and FQGNSA. CDR3 in DNA: TGTGCCAGCAGCTTCGAGACAGTCCTAGAGACCCAGTACTTC. It yields the protein CASSFETVLETQYF.

V is TRBV11-3 and J is TRBJ2-1, with 8 bases identical to TRBD1. Trimming removed 2 bases from V and 2 bases from J; junction bases left unmatched: 2. Germline loops: CDR1 SGHNT, CDR2 YENEEA. This CDR3 has 15 residues. This CDR3 is CASSLSGQAYNEQFF. The CDR3, as DNA: TGTGCCAGCAGCTTATCGGGACAGGCCTACAATGAGCAGTTCTTC.

The chain employs TRBV30 and TRBJ1-6; D is possibly TRBD1 (6 bases). Trimming removed 3 bases at V and 4 bases at J, with 13 bases between. CDR1 and CDR2 (germline): GTSNPN, SVGIG (reference sequence). This CDR3 is 15 amino acids long. CDR3 sequence reads: CAWRRGTSYNSPLHF. In nucleotides, the CDR3 is TGTGCCTGGAGGCGGGGGACATCTTATAATTCACCCCTCCACTTT.

This chain connects TRBV3-1 (or the pseudogene TRBV3-2) to TRBJ2-5, with 10 bases matching TRBD2. The CDR3 contains 16 residues. CDR1 and CDR2 (germline): LGHDT, YNNKEL (reference sequence). Trimming removed 1 base from V and 4 bases from J; junction bases left unmatched: 6. The CDR3 bases are TGTGCCAGCAGCCAAGTTCAAGCGGGAGGGGGAGAGACCCAGTACTTC. It translates to CASSQVQAGGGETQYF.

The chain is built from TRBV19 and TRBJ1-1, with D perhaps matching TRBD1 (6 bases). This CDR3 is 12 amino acids long. The V gene's germline CDR1 is LNHDA and CDR2 SQIVND (reference sequence). V was trimmed by 9 bases and J by 9 bases, leaving 17 bases between them. This CDR3 is CASSPSQGKAFF. As DNA, the CDR3 is TGTGCCAGCAGTCCATCACAGGGAAAAGCTTTCTTT. Looking up the rest from reference TRBV19 and TRBJ1-1 gives the full variable domain: DGGITQSPKYLFRKEGQNVTLSCEQNLNHDAMYWYRQDPGQGLRLIYYSQIVNDFQKGDIAEGYSVSREKKESFPLTVTSAQKNPTAFYLCASSPSQGKAFFGQGTRLTVV.

This rearrangement joins TRBV10-3 to TRBJ1-5, with D uncertain. V dropped 5 bases and J dropped 11 bases, with 10 bases sitting between them. Germline lookup yields CDR1 ENHRY and CDR2 SYGVKD. The CDR3 contains 11 residues. CDR3 region: CAISTGLSQHF. DNA for the CDR3: TGTGCCATCAGTACCGGACTGTCCCAGCATTTT.

This clone was picked up a small number of times. The gene calls are TRBV5-1 and TRBJ1-6; 8 nucleotides agree with TRBD1. Germline V gene lookup returns CDR1 SGHRS and CDR2 YFSETQ. This CDR3 has 15 amino acids. V shed 5 bases, J shed 8 bases, and the junction held 9 bases outside the gene matches. CDR3 in DNA: TGCGCCAGCAGTTCCCGGACAGGGCGGGATTCACCCCTCCACTTT. It is translated as CASSSRTGRDSPLHF.